The subject of this entry is one T cell receptor beta chain. The sample comes from a study of OX40 agonist ivuxolimab in advanced cancers. Across the whole study: In this trial design, patients received ivuxolimab intravenously at 0.01 to 10 mg/kg every 2 weeks.

Sequenced by immunoSEQ multiplex PCR; TCRdb stores in-frame clones only, minus some. The sample comprises about 37,000 clones, around four fifths of which are singletons, and roughly 21% rests with the top ten. This TCR derives from an adult with an advanced solid tumor such as melanoma, head and neck, liver or kidney cancer. Sequenced here: CD4+ or CD8+ T cells sorted from blood, sampled in a trial of the OX40 agonist ivuxolimab.

Here the CDR3 DNA reads TGCGCCAGCAGCCAAGGCACAGGAGGGGGGGAGACCCAGTACTTC. Translation gives CASSQGTGGGETQYF. The chain joins TRBV4-3 to TRBJ2-5, with D perhaps assigned TRBD1 or TRBD2 (6 bases each). The CDR3 totals 15 residues. The V end was cut by 1 base, the J end by 5 bases, with 14 bases between. Germline values: CDR1 LGHNA, CDR2 YSLEER.